This entry lists 9 T cell receptor beta chains sequenced from one sample in a study of identifying expanded T cells in peripheral blood. Using immunoSEQ multiplex PCR, the repertoire was profiled, and TCRdb retains in-frame clones only, with some absent. This sample has over 100,000 clones, with around 90% found just once. The sequencing input was blood. The receptors were gathered from a person between 18 and 75 years old in good health.

V gene TRBV19 combines with J gene TRBJ1-5; 9 positions agree with TRBD1. Germline V gene sequence: CDR1 LNHDA, CDR2 SQIVND (reference sequence). The CDR3 length is 17 residues. Trimming cost V 0 bases and J 3 bases; bases outside gene matches: 6. CDR3 coding DNA: TGTGCCAGTAGTATAGATCTGGGACAGGGCCTCAATCAGCCCCAGCATTTT. Its translation: CASSIDLGQGLNQPQHF.

CDR3 nucleotides: TGTGCCAGCTCACCTCTCGGGACAGGAGGTGGTGAGCAGTACTTC. Amino acid sequence: CASSPLGTGGGEQYF. The J gene is TRBJ2-7, the V gene TRBV18; 8 bases align to TRBD1. The CDR3 is 15 amino acids. Germline CDR1 is KGHSH and CDR2 is LQKENI. With V trimmed by 3 bases and J by 7 bases, 11 bases remained unmatched. The whole variable domain, filled in from reference TRBV18 and TRBJ2-7, reads NAGVMQNPRHLVRRRGQEARLRCSPMKGHSHVYWYRQLPEEGLKFMVYLQKENIIDESGMPKERFSAEFPKEGPSILRIQQVVRGDSAAYFCASSPLGTGGGEQYFGPGTRLTVT.

The V and J genes are TRBV6-5 and TRBJ2-1; 11 bases line up with TRBD2. V shed 2 bases and J 4 bases; nucleotides not matched to a gene: 4. Germline V lookup: CDR1 MNHEY, CDR2 SVGAGI. The CDR3 contains 16 residues. Here the CDR3 reads CASSYLGLAEYNEQFF. The CDR3 DNA is TGTGCCAGCAGTTACCTGGGACTAGCGGAGTACAATGAGCAGTTCTTC.

This clone was detected once. This rearrangement joins TRBV6-1 to TRBJ1-4, with D uncertain. The CDR3 spans 12 residues. The ends were cut back, 1 base at V and 8 bases at J, with 5 bases in the middle. CDR1 MNHNS and CDR2 SASEGT come from the germline V gene. The chain's CDR3 is CASSEGWEKLFF. CDR3 DNA sequence: TGTGCCAGCAGTGAAGGGTGGGAAAAACTGTTTTTT.

The J gene is TRBJ2-7, the V gene TRBV19, with D uncertain. Trimming shortened V by 6 bases and J by 6 bases, and 12 bases separated the two germline ends. This CDR3 comprises 12 residues. Germline assignment: CDR1 LNHDA and CDR2 SQIVND (reference sequence). The CDR3 spells CASSSVRSEQYF. DNA for the CDR3: TGTGCCAGTAGCTCTGTAAGATCCGAGCAGTACTTC. The full variable domain, completed using reference TRBV19 and TRBJ2-7, is DGGITQSPKYLFRKEGQNVTLSCEQNLNHDAMYWYRQDPGQGLRLIYYSQIVNDFQKGDIAEGYSVSREKKESFPLTVTSAQKNPTAFYLCASSSVRSEQYFGPGTRLTVT.

This chain joins TRBV27 and TRBJ2-1; maybe TRBD2 (5 bases). CDR3 length equals 17 residues. Between the trimmed V and J ends, which lost 5 bases and 1 base, there was a span of 18 bases. The germline V gene has CDR1 MNHEY and CDR2 SMNVEV (reference sequence). The CDR3 loop is CASSPTSYRESYNEQFF. CDR3 in DNA: TGTGCCAGCAGTCCAACCTCCTATCGGGAATCCTACAATGAGCAGTTCTTC.

The J gene is TRBJ2-7, the V gene TRBV6-4; D uncertain. CDR1 and CDR2 from the germline V gene are MRHNA and SNTAGT. This CDR3 region has 13 residues. V lost 0 bases and J lost 3, with 6 bases in between. For the CDR3, the DNA is TGTGCCAGCAGTGACTCCCCGGGCTACGAGCAGTACTTC. Translation gives CASSDSPGYEQYF.

The chain recombines TRBV7-9 with TRBJ1-1; no reliable D call. CDR1 SEHNR and CDR2 FQNEAQ come from the germline V gene (reference sequence). Trimming took 1 base from V and 11 from J, leaving 14 bases between them. This CDR3 spans 13 amino acids. This CDR3 reads CASSLEAGFEAFF. CDR3 in DNA: TGTGCCAGCAGCTTAGAGGCGGGTTTCGAGGCTTTCTTT.

V and J are TRBV27 and TRBJ2-3; 8 bases agree with TRBD2. Trimming at V came to 7 bases and at J to 4 bases, leaving 7 bases not matched to a gene. The germline CDR1 and CDR2 sequences are MNHEY and SMNVEV (reference sequence). CDR3 size: 14 residues. The CDR3 loop reads CASTPGGAPDTQYF. For the CDR3, the DNA is TGTGCCAGCACCCCGGGAGGGGCCCCAGATACGCAGTATTTT.